This entry features one T cell receptor beta chain sequence. This receptor's antigen is unknown. Base quality data are lacking; no much larger clone is found one base away. The data derive from a study of blood T cell repertoires in COVID-19 (dated by TCRdb to about 2020). Notes on the research overall: Samples covering the acute and convalescent phases of COVID-19 were provided by collaborators in the United States, Italy and Spain. The prospective study material was composed of cDNA or gDNA derived from T cells, B-cell-depleted T cells, or PBMCs. The dataset comprised deeply sampled blood TCRbeta repertoires from subjects exposed to, actively infected with, or recovered from COVID-19. The repertoires were released in a freely available public database meant as a resource for research on the immune response to SARS-CoV-2. Samples were obtained from the ongoing ImmuneRACE study (first 160 participants) and from some 1,300 subjects provided by 6 global collaborators. The sample metadata nearly always contained a de-identified subject ID, COVID-19 status, age in years and sex. Where available, HLA class I and class II types were obtained from metadata supplied by the sample provider rather than from assay-based typing.

At the junction V is shortened by 4 bases and J by 4 bases, with 7 bases in between. Including cysteine and phenylalanine, the CDR3 has 12 amino acids. Only the CDR3 DNA stays, 36 bases, in frame from base 1. The germline V gene encodes CDR1 SEHNR and CDR2 FQNEAQ (reference sequence). Study-wide findings and limitations: The quantity of clinical and demographic metadata differed by source and by participant and was supplied without curation.

TCRbeta CDR3 regions were amplified from genomic DNA using the immunoSEQ Assay, a bias-controlled multiplex PCR. Per the source publication's procedure: Within the assay, amplification of reference gene primers was used to estimate how many nucleated cells each sample contained. To quantify the absolute abundance of each unique TCRbeta CDR3 rearrangement, sequence reads were collapsed and filtered. For each sample, productive Simpson clonality was calculated as the square root of Simpson's diversity index over productive rearrangements. TCRdb obtained this table from immuneACCESS and retained in-frame rearrangements with V and J assigned. These tables miss some clones; where compared with another copy, unresolved V genes account for less than half of the shortfall, and the remainder is unexplained. The V and J calls and clone size come from that table; D and trimming were worked out from the DNA. Here the sample has 95,000 to 110,000 clones; roughly nine tenths occur a single time. The top ten hold roughly 4.9% of the sample.

Each collaborating institution followed its own protocols to collect whole blood in K2EDTA tubes. For TCRbeta analysis, collaborators shipped samples in one of three forms: frozen whole blood, isolated PBMCs, or DNA extracted from either of those sample types. The chain employs TRBV7-9 and TRBJ1-1; a weak D assignment points to TRBD1 (5 bases agree). This receptor was identified in a man aged 40-50 years with active or convalescent COVID-19. Sequences were obtained from peripheral blood. The nucleotides read TGTGCCAGCAGCTGGGGCGGCACTGAAGCTTTCTTT. Its coded protein is CASSWGGTEAFF.